Listed here is a single T cell receptor (beta chain). This sample stems from a study of cytomegalovirus exposure and HLA in healthy donors. TCRdb's table, derived via immunoSEQ multiplex PCR, lists solely in-frame clones and lacks some. This sample has around 130,000 clones; more than 75% occur once, and the top ten carry 2.1%. The study drew the donors from its approximately 130-subject validation cohort, separate from the roughly 670-subject first cohort. Per the germline V gene, CDR1 is SGHAT and CDR2 is FQDESV (reference sequence). The CDR3 consists of 14 residues. Trimming pared 8 bases from V and 0 bases from J, leaving 12 bases between.

The chain joins TRBV11-1 to TRBJ2-3; TRBD2 is a possible D gene (5 bases). The origin of this receptor is a woman aged 25 to 45 in good health and CMV-seronegative. The sequenced sample was PBMCs. CDR3 region: CASRGPRSTDTQYF. The CDR3 DNA sequence: TGTGCCAGCCGGGGTCCAAGAAGCACAGATACGCAGTATTTT.